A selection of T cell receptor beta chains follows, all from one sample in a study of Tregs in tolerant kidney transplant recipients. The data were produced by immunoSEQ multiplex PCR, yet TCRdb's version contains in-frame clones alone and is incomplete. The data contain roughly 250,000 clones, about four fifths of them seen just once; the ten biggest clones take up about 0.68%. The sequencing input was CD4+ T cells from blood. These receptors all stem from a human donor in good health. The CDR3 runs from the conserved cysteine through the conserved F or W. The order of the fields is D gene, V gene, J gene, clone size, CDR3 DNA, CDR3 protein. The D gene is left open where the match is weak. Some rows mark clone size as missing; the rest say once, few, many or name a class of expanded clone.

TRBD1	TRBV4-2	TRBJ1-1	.	TGTGCCAGCAGCCAACGTGACAGGGAGAACACTGAAGCTTTCTTT	CASSQRDRENTEAFF
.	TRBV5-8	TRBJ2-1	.	TGTGCCAGCAGCTCTACCCCGACGTGGAGCTCCTACAATGAGCAGTTCTTC	CASSSTPTWSSYNEQFF
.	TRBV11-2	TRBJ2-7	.	TGTGCCAGCAGCTCATACGTCTCCTACGAGCAGTACTTC	CASSSYVSYEQYF
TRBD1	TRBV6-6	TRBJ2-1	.	TGTGCCAGCAGTGTGAGGACAGGGCAGTTCTTC	CASSVRTGQFF
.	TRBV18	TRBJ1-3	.	TGTGCCAGCTCACCAATGTCTGGAAACACCATATATTTT	CASSPMSGNTIYF
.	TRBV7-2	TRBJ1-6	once	TGTGCCAGCAGCGCACAGAATAATTCACCCCTCCACTTT	CASSAQNNSPLHF
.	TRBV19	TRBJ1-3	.	TGTGCCAGTAGTGATTGGTCCCCAACTGGAAACACCATATATTTT	CASSDWSPTGNTIYF
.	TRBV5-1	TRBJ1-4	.	TGCGCCAGCAGCGGAACAGGAACAACTAATGAAAAACTGTTTTTT	CASSGTGTTNEKLFF
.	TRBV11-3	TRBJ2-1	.	TGTGCCAGCAGCTCCCGGGACTCCGAGGGGGGTGAGCAGTTCTTC	CASSSRDSEGGEQFF
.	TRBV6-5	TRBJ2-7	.	TGTGCCACCACCGTGGGGAGGGGGATGGACGAGCAGTACTTC	CATTVGRGMDEQYF
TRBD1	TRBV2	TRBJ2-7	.	TGTGCCAGCAGTGACGGGACAGGGCCCTACGAGCAGTACTTC	CASSDGTGPYEQYF
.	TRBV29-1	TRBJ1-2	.	TGCAGCGTTGGAGGAGGGGGGTTCGAAAACTATGGCTACACCTTC	CSVGGGGFENYGYTF
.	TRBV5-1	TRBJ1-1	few	TGCGCCAGCAGCGCGACTCTAGGCACTGAAGCTTTCTTT	CASSATLGTEAFF
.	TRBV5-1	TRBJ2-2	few	TGCGCCAGCAGCCCCGGACTGGGAAACACCGGGGAGCTGTTTTTT	CASSPGLGNTGELFF
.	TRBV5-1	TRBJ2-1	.	TGCGCCAGCAGCTTTGACAGACTCTACAATGAGCAGTTCTTC	CASSFDRLYNEQFF
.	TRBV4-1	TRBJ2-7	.	TGCGCCAGCAGCCGCGTGGGGGCAGGGACTTACGAGCAGTACTTC	CASSRVGAGTYEQYF
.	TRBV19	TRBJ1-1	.	TGTGCCAGTAGTATGCCCCTAAACAGGATGAACACTGAAGCTTTCTTT	CASSMPLNRMNTEAFF
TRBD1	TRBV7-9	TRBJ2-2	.	TGTGCCAGCAGCCTGACAGGGGTGACCGGGGAGCTGTTTTTT	CASSLTGVTGELFF
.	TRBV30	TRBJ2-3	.	TGTGCCTGGAGTAGGGCGACTAGCACAGATACGCAGTATTTT	CAWSRATSTDTQYF
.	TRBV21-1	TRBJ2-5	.	TGTGCCAGCAGCAAAGAGATGGGGACTAGCGGGGCCGTACCCCAAGAGACCCAGTACTTC	CASSKEMGTSGAVPQETQYF
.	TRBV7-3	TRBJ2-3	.	TGTGCCAGCAGCTTAAGACAGTCCACAGATACGCAGTATTTT	CASSLRQSTDTQYF
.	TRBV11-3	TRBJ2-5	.	TGTGCCAGCAGCCCCGACCAACACGGTGGACAAGAGACCCAGTACTTC	CASSPDQHGGQETQYF
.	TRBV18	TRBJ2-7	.	TGTGCCAGCTCACAGAGTAAGGGTTACGAGCAGTACTTC	CASSQSKGYEQYF
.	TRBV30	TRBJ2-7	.	TGTGCCTGGAAAACCCCCCGGTACGAGCAGTACTTC	CAWKTPRYEQYF
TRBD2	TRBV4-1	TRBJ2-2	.	TGCGCCAGCAGCCATCCCGCGGGGGGGGACACCGGGGAGCTGTTTTTT	CASSHPAGGDTGELFF
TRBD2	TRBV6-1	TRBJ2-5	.	TGTGCCAGCAGTGGGATTAGCGGGGGCTCGTACCAAGAGACCCAGTACTTC	CASSGISGGSYQETQYF
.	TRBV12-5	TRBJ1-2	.	TGTGCTAGTGGTTTGCGGTCAGGGGTGTATGGCTACACCTTC	CASGLRSGVYGYTF
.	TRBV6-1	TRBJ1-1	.	TGTGCCAGCACCGCCGGAGGGGGAACTACTGAAGCTTTCTTT	CASTAGGGTTEAFF
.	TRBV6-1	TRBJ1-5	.	TGTGCCAGCAGTCCTCACGACAGAAATCAGCCCCAGCATTTT	CASSPHDRNQPQHF
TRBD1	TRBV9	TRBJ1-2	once	TGTGCCAGCAGCGTGGACGGGACAGGGGGCTATGGCTACACCTTC	CASSVDGTGGYGYTF
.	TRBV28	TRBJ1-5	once	TGTGCCAGCAACGCTCCCACGGGAAGCAATCAGCCCCAGCATTTT	CASNAPTGSNQPQHF
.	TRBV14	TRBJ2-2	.	TGTGCCAGCAGCCAAGATCTTATAGGACAGAACACCGGGGAGCTGTTTTTT	CASSQDLIGQNTGELFF
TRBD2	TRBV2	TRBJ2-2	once	TGTGCCAGCACCATGCCGGGACTAGCAGAGAACACCGGGGAGCTGTTTTTT	CASTMPGLAENTGELFF
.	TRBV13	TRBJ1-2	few	TGTGCCGGCCTCCGGGACCCGTATGGCTACACCTTC	CAGLRDPYGYTF
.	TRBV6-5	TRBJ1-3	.	TGTGCCAGCAGTTACTCAACCAGGGCCCGAAACACCATATATTTT	CASSYSTRARNTIYF
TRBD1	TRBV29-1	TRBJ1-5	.	TGCAGCGTTATACAGGGGAGCAATCAGCCCCAGCATTTT	CSVIQGSNQPQHF
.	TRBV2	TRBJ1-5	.	TGTGCCAGCAGTGATACCGGGAGTTTCAATCAGCCCCAGCATTTT	CASSDTGSFNQPQHF
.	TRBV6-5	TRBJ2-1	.	TGTGCCAGCAGTTACGCCGGGGGCTCCTACAATGAGCAGTTCTTC	CASSYAGGSYNEQFF
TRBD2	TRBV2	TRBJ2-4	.	TGTGCCAGCAGTGACCAACTTCTAGCGGGCATTCAGTACTTC	CASSDQLLAGIQYF
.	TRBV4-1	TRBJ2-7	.	TGCGCCAGCAGCCAAGACCGGACCCCAGTGTACTACGAGCAGTACTTC	CASSQDRTPVYYEQYF
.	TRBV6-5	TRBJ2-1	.	TGTGCCAGCAGTTACTCGAGAGGGCCGGGAGAGCAGTTCTTC	CASSYSRGPGEQFF
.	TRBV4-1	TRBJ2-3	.	TGCGCCAGCAGCTTCGGGACTGGATCTAGCACAGATACGCAGTATTTT	CASSFGTGSSTDTQYF
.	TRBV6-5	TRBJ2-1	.	TGTGCCAGCAGTTCTCCATTAGCGCTCTCCTACAATGAGCAGTTCTTC	CASSSPLALSYNEQFF
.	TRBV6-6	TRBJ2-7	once	TGTGCCAGCACCCGACAGAGGACCTCCTACGAGCAGTACTTC	CASTRQRTSYEQYF
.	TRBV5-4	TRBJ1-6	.	TGTGCCAGCAGCGGGGGGGACTCCCCGGCCGACTTT	CASSGGDSPADF
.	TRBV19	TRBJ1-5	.	TGTGCCAGTACCCAGAGTGGGATCAATCAGCCCCAGCATTTT	CASTQSGINQPQHF
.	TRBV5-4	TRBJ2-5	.	TGTGCCAGCAGCTTGGCCGGCCCAGCAACTGAGACCCAGTACTTC	CASSLAGPATETQYF
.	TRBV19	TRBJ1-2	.	TGTGCCAGTAGCCCTGAGAGGGAGGGTGGCTACACCTTC	CASSPEREGGYTF
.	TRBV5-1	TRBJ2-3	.	TGCGCCAGCAGCTTGGGTGGGAGAAGCACAGATACGCAGTATTTT	CASSLGGRSTDTQYF
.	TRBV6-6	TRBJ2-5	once	TGTGCCAGCACAAACACAGGGTTGGAGACCCAGTACTTC	CASTNTGLETQYF
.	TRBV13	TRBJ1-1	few	TGTGCCAGCAGCAAGCAGAGAAACACTGAAGCTTTCTTT	CASSKQRNTEAFF
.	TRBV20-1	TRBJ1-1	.	TGCAGTCCCTCCATGGGGACTGAAGCTTTCTTT	CSPSMGTEAFF
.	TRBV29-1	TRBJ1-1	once	TGCAGCGTTCTCGGGACAATGAACACTGAAGCTTTCTTT	CSVLGTMNTEAFF
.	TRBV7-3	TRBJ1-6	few	TGTGCCAGCAGCTTAACGCCCGGTTCACCCCTCCACTTT	CASSLTPGSPLHF
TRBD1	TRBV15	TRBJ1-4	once	TGTGCCACCAGCGGAGGGGACAGCTCAACTAATGAAAAACTGTTTTTT	CATSGGDSSTNEKLFF